This T cell receptor beta chain was sequenced for a study of control samples from healthy donors and cancer patients. Clones were read by immunoSEQ multiplex PCR, and TCRdb kept only the in-frame ones, dropping some. The table lists 110,000 or so clones, just under 90% of them singletons, with roughly an eighth in the top ten. Germline V gene lookup returns CDR1 SGHTA and CDR2 FQGTGA. With 5 bases removed from V and 10 bases from J, the gap between germline ends came to 22 bases. The CDR3 has 15 amino acids. This sequence originates from a man aged 25-45 years in good health. This chain joins TRBV7-3 and TRBJ2-3; TRBD1 or TRBD2 may be the D gene (5 bases each). The sequenced sample consisted of blood. CDR3 bases: TGTGCCAGCAGCCGGGACCCCTCACTACAGAACGCGCAGTATTTT. It encodes CASSRDPSLQNAQYF.